This T cell receptor (beta chain) is from a study of cytomegalovirus exposure and HLA in healthy donors. The CDR3 consists of 16 residues. Unmatched junction bases numbered 11, after V lost 4 bases and J lost 7 bases. Per the germline V gene, CDR1 is SGHTA and CDR2 is FQGNSA. The study ran its PCR with 60 Vbeta and 13 Jbeta primers. The repertoire was sequenced with immunoSEQ multiplex PCR; TCRdb's copy has only in-frame clones and lacks some. The sample carries about 260,000 clones, 84% recorded once. The source is a woman aged 40 to 50 in good health and CMV-seropositive. The V call is TRBV7-2, the J call TRBJ2-2, with TRBD2 matching over 8 bases. Sequencing was performed on PBMCs. The CDR3 region has the DNA TGTGCCAGCAGCTCCCTGTCGGGAGCGGGGGTCGGGGAGCTGTTTTTT. Amino acid sequence: CASSSLSGAGVGELFF.